The 20 T cell receptor beta chains below come from one sample, sequenced in a study of blood T cell repertoires in COVID-19. TCRdb's table, derived via immunoSEQ multiplex PCR, lists solely in-frame clones and lacks some. The sample shows 200,000 to 250,000 clones, approximately 84% of them seen only once. The sequencing input was peripheral blood. The receptors originated from a woman aged 80 or older with COVID-19, enrolled during active disease.

This chain joins TRBV5-4 and TRBJ1-1, with 8 bases fitting TRBD1. V lost 0 bases and J lost 3; bases outside the gene matches: 1. The germline gives CDR1 SGHNT, CDR2 YYREEE (reference sequence). CDR3 length equals 14 residues. The CDR3 DNA reads as TGTGCCAGCAGCTTGGTGGACAGGGACACTGAAGCTTTCTTT. Its protein product is CASSLVDRDTEAFF.

This chain uses TRBV5-8 with TRBJ2-5, with TRBD2 matching over 14 bases. V was clipped by 4 bases and J by 4 bases; unmatched bases: 3. CDR3 length: 15 residues. CDR1 is SGHTS, CDR2 YDEGEE, per germline. CDR3 in amino acids: CASSAGLAGVETQYF. The CDR3 region has the DNA TGTGCCAGCAGCGCGGGACTAGCGGGAGTAGAGACCCAGTACTTC. Using reference TRBV5-8 and TRBJ2-5 for the parts outside the CDR3, the full variable domain is EAGVTQSPTHLIKTRGQQATLRCSPISGHTSVYWYQQALGLGLQFLLWYDEGEERNRGNFPPRFSGRQFPNYSSELNVNALELEDSALYLCASSAGLAGVETQYFGPGTRLLVL.

CDR3 sequence reads: CASGLMSNSPLHF. CDR3 DNA sequence: TGTGCTAGTGGTTTGATGAGCAATTCACCCCTCCACTTT. The V call is TRBV12-5, the J call TRBJ1-6; D uncertain. The CDR3 totals 13 residues. Germline CDR1 reads LGHNT; CDR2 reads FRNRAP. The V end lost 2 bases, the J end lost 7 bases, and 6 bases lay between the germline ends.

This clone came up a few times. The chain is built from TRBV12-2 and TRBJ1-2; whether TRBD1, the table's D call, matches the DNA was not checked. TRBV12-2 is a known pseudogene. The CDR3 consists of 15 residues. CDR3 amino acids: CASRFAGLPNYGYTF. CDR3 DNA sequence: TGTGCAAGTCGCTTCGCAGGCCTCCCTAACTATGGCTACACCTTC.

In this sample, this clone turned up once. The V and J genes are TRBV7-8 and TRBJ1-2; D gene uncertain. Germline assignment: CDR1 SGHVS and CDR2 FQNEAQ. The CDR3 covers 15 residues. V shed 1 base and J shed 7 bases, with 16 bases lying between them. DNA of the CDR3: TGTGCCAGCAGCTTAGGGCGGGGAGCCATGGGTGGCTACACCTTC. The encoded protein is CASSLGRGAMGGYTF. The variable domain in full, with the rest retrieved from reference TRBV7-8 and TRBJ1-2, is GAGVSQSPRYKVAKRGQDVALRCDPISGHVSLFWYQQALGQGPEFLTYFQNEAQLDKSGLPSDRFFAERPEGSVSTLKIQRTQQEDSAVYLCASSLGRGAMGGYTFGSGTRLTVV.

The chain couples TRBV18 to TRBJ2-1, with TRBD2 matching 13 bases. Losses at the gene ends were 4 bases for V and 3 bases for J; bases not matched to a gene: 6. Germline-derived CDR1 and CDR2 are KGHSH and LQKENI. This CDR3 region has 17 residues. CDR3 sequence: CASSQYGTSGNYNEQFF. The CDR3 nucleotides read TGTGCCAGCTCACAGTACGGGACTAGCGGGAACTACAATGAGCAGTTCTTC.

This chain joins TRBV5-4 and TRBJ2-7; 12 bases line up with TRBD2. V gave up 3 bases and J gave up 3 bases; unmatched junction bases: 4. The CDR3 is made up of 15 amino acids. The germline gives CDR1 SGHNT, CDR2 YYREEE (reference sequence). CDR3 sequence: CASSSSSGGDYEQYF. The CDR3 DNA reads as TGTGCCAGCAGCTCATCTAGCGGGGGGGACTACGAGCAGTACTTC.

The chain recombines TRBV7-8 with TRBJ2-5, with a tentative D call TRBD2 (5 bases). Trimming took off 4 bases at V and 5 bases at J, with 11 bases between the two ends. The CDR3 is 13 amino acids. Germline CDR1 and CDR2: SGHVS and FQNEAQ. CDR3 in DNA: TGTGCCAGCAGCTCGGACGAGGGCGAGACCCAGTACTTC. It yields the protein CASSSDEGETQYF.

CDR3 sequence (DNA): TGTGCCAGCAGTTACCCCTGGGCCCGAACTAATGAAAAACTGTTTTTT. Its protein product is CASSYPWARTNEKLFF. V is TRBV6-6 and J is TRBJ1-4, with no clear D. V was clipped by 2 bases and J by 1 base, with 11 bases between them. CDR3 length: 16 residues. The V gene's germline CDR1 is MNHNY and CDR2 SVGAGI (reference sequence).

V gene TRBV7-2 combines with J gene TRBJ2-3, with D maybe TRBD1 (7 bases). The CDR3 is made up of 14 amino acids. The V end was cut by 1 base, the J end by 6 bases, with 11 bases between. Germline CDR1 reads SGHTA; CDR2 reads FQGNSA. This CDR3 is CASSLGRGQDTQYF. The CDR3 DNA sequence: TGTGCCAGCAGCTTAGGGAGGGGGCAGGATACGCAGTATTTT.

This clone was seen a single time. The CDR3 protein is CSASSTGTYEQYF. DNA for the CDR3: TGCAGTGCTAGTTCAACGGGAACCTACGAGCAGTACTTC. The J gene is TRBJ2-7, the V gene TRBV20-1; maybe TRBD2 (5 bases). Germline CDR1 reads DFQATT; CDR2 reads SNEGSKA (reference sequence). This CDR3 comprises 13 residues. V lost 3 bases to trimming and J lost 2 bases, with 11 bases between them.

A note on this clone: Other DNA sequences in this sample translate to the same CDR3. J is TRBJ1-2 and V is TRBV5-4, with D possibly being TRBD1 (5 bases). The germline gives CDR1 SGHNT, CDR2 YYREEE (reference sequence). Trimming removed 4 bases from V and 2 bases from J, with 9 bases in between. The CDR3 contains 13 residues. The CDR3 nucleotides read TGTGCCAGCAGCCCCGACAGCAACTATGGCTACACCTTC. Its translation is CASSPDSNYGYTF.

The chain joins TRBV3-1 (or the pseudogene TRBV3-2) to TRBJ2-5; tentatively, D is TRBD1 (6 bases). Germline-derived CDR1 and CDR2 are LGHDT and YNNKEL (reference sequence). There are 14 residues in the CDR3. V was trimmed by 2 bases and J by 4 bases, leaving 11 bases between them. The CDR3 sequence is CASSQSRTVETQYF. The CDR3 bases are TGTGCCAGCAGCCAAAGCAGGACAGTAGAGACCCAGTACTTC.

This chain links TRBV27 with TRBJ1-2, with 10 bases fitting TRBD1. J gave up 3 bases and V 9 bases, and 7 bases lay outside the gene matches. CDR1 MNHEY and CDR2 SMNVEV come from the germline V gene (reference sequence). The CDR3 extends over 14 amino acids. CDR3 in DNA: TGTGCCAGTGCAGACAGGGGGCGCGACTATGGCTACACCTTC. It is translated as CASADRGRDYGYTF.

Here the CDR3 reads CASSQPPGLSLGQETQYF. CDR3 coding DNA: TGTGCCAGCAGCCAACCCCCAGGGTTGAGTTTAGGACAAGAGACCCAGTACTTC. This rearrangement joins TRBV3-1 (or the pseudogene TRBV3-2) to TRBJ2-5; perhaps TRBD1 as D (5 bases). The germline CDR1 and CDR2 sequences are LGHDT and YNNKEL (reference sequence). Trimming took 2 bases from V and 2 from J, leaving 21 bases between them. The CDR3 runs 18 residues.

This chain uses TRBV6-6 with TRBJ2-7; possible D gene TRBD2, 5 bases. V lost 4 bases and J 7 bases, leaving 8 bases between the germline ends. Per the germline V gene, CDR1 is MNHNY and CDR2 is SVGAGI (reference sequence). The CDR3 is 11 amino acids. The CDR3 nucleotides read TGTGCCAGCAGTTCGACTAATGAGCAGTACTTC. Residues: CASSSTNEQYF.

The chain recombines TRBV2 with TRBJ2-3; D is unresolved. Trimming cost V 6 bases and J 5 bases, with 21 bases left between them. Germline assignment: CDR1 SNHLY and CDR2 FYNNEI. The CDR3 contains 16 residues. The CDR3: CASSDGLGAIGDTQYF. In DNA form, the CDR3 reads TGTGCCAGCAGCGACGGATTAGGAGCGATAGGAGATACGCAGTATTTT.

The chain links TRBV5-1 to TRBJ2-5, with a tentative D call TRBD1 (6 bases). The CDR3 length is 14 residues. Deletions cut 4 bases from V and 1 base from J, with 11 bases between. Germline V CDR1 and CDR2: SGHRS, YFSETQ. Here the CDR3 DNA reads TGCGCCAGCAGCAGAACAGGGATCCAAGAGACCCAGTACTTC. Translated: CASSRTGIQETQYF.

The gene calls are TRBV12-2 and TRBJ2-2; the DNA was not compared with TRBD2, the D call given in the table. TRBV12-2 is noted as a pseudogene. This CDR3 has 15 amino acids. The CDR3 bases are TGTGCAAGTCGCTTAACCCTTCGTAGCACCGGGGAGCTGTTTTTT. This encodes CASRLTLRSTGELFF.

This chain connects TRBV2 to TRBJ1-2; 10 bases are a match to TRBD1. This CDR3 region has 15 residues. The germline V gene encodes CDR1 SNHLY and CDR2 FYNNEI. The junction had 10 bases not matched to a gene; V was cut back by 6 bases and J by 6 bases. As DNA, the CDR3 is TGTGCCAGCAGGGGAAGGACAGGGGGATATGATGGCTACACCTTC. It yields the protein CASRGRTGGYDGYTF.